The clone carrying this TCR beta chain was seen repeatedly, ten times or more. The target antigen is unknown. The CDR3 is 11 amino acids. Germline CDR1 reads MNHNS; CDR2 reads SASEGT. These data are taken from a study of T cell repertoires in cytomegalovirus infection. MiXCR was run by TCRdb on the reads, yielding one entry per CDR3 protein. This table holds about 260,000 distinct CDR3 sequences, around 15% found once. Study-wide results and limits: Within the response measured ex vivo, HLA-C-restricted CMV-specific TCR beta clonotypes were dominant.

The gene calls are TRBV6-1 and TRBJ2-1; possibly TRBD2 for D (7 bases). The TCR originated in a human donor in good health (CMV status not recorded). Some clones in this sample may be carry-over from other donors' samples. What was sequenced was PBMCs. The CDR3 region is CESGGANEQFF. The CDR3 DNA reads TGTGAAAGTGGGGGGGCCAATGAGCAGTTCTTC.